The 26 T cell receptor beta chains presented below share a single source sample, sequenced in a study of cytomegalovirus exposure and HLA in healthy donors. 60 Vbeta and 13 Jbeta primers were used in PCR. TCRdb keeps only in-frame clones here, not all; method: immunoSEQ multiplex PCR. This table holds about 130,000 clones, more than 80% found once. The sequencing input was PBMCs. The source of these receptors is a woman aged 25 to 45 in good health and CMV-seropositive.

CDR3 sequence reads: CASSPHTNTGELFF. The CDR3 DNA reads TGTGCCAGCAGCCCACACACGAACACCGGGGAGCTGTTTTTT. V and J are TRBV9 and TRBJ2-2; no clear D. Germline CDR1 SGDLS, CDR2 YYNGEE. The CDR3 is made up of 14 amino acids. V was pared by 4 bases and J by 0 bases, with 7 bases between.

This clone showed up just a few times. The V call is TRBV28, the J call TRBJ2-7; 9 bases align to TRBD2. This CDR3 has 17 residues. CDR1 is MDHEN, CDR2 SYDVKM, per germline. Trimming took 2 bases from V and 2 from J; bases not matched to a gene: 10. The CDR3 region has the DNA TGTGCCAGCAGTTTAGGGAGCCGACTAGCGGAGCCCTACGAGCAGTACTTC. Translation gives CASSLGSRLAEPYEQYF.

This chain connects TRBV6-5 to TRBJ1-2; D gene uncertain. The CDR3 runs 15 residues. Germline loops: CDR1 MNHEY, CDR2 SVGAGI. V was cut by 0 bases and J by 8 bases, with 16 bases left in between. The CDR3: CASSYSRTHLAGYTF. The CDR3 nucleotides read TGTGCCAGCAGTTACTCCCGGACTCATCTAGCCGGCTACACCTTC.

The CDR3 DNA is TGTGCCAGCAGCACCGAGGGGAGGCGTCAGACGAACACTGAAGCTTTCTTT. It translates to CASSTEGRRQTNTEAFF. This chain connects TRBV11-2 to TRBJ1-1; the D gene is possibly TRBD1 (5 bases). The CDR3 runs to 17 residues. From germline, CDR1 is SGHAT and CDR2 FQNNGV. V lost 5 bases and J lost 1, with 20 bases in between.

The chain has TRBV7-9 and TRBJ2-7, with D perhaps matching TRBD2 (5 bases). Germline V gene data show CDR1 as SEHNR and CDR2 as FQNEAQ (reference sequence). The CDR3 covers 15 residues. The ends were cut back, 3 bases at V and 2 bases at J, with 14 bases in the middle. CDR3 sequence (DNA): TGTGCCAGCAGCTTGGCGGCTAGCAGTACCTACGAGCAGTACTTC. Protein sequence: CASSLAASSTYEQYF.

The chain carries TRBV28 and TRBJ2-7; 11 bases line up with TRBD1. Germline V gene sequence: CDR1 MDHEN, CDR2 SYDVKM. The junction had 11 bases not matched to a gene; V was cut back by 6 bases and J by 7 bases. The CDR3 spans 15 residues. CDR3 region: CASRQPGQGAWEQYF. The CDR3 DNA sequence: TGTGCCAGCAGGCAACCAGGACAGGGGGCATGGGAGCAGTACTTC. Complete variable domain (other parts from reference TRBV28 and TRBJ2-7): DVKVTQSSRYLVKRTGEKVFLECVQDMDHENMFWYRQDPGLGLRLIYFSYDVKMKEKGDIPEGYSVSREKKERFSLILESASTNQTSMYLCASRQPGQGAWEQYFGPGTRLTVT.

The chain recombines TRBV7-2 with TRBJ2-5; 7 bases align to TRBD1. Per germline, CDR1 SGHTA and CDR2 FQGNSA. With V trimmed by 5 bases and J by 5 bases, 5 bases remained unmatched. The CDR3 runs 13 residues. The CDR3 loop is CASSHRGSETQYF. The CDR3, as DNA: TGTGCCAGCAGCCACAGGGGAAGCGAGACCCAGTACTTC.

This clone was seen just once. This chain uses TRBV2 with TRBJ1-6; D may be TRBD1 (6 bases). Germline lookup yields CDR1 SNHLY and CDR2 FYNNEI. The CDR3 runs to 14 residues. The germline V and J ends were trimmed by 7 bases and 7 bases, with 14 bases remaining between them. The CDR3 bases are TGTGCCAGCAAACGGACAGAAGGAAATTCACCCCTCCACTTT. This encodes CASKRTEGNSPLHF.

The CDR3 spells CASSVTGYDEQFF. CDR3 bases: TGTGCCAGCAGCGTTACAGGGTACGATGAGCAGTTCTTC. V is TRBV2 and J is TRBJ2-1; a possible D gene is TRBD1 (6 bases). The CDR3 totals 13 residues. V was cut by 6 bases and J by 8 bases, with 14 bases left in between. Germline V gene lookup returns CDR1 SNHLY and CDR2 FYNNEI.

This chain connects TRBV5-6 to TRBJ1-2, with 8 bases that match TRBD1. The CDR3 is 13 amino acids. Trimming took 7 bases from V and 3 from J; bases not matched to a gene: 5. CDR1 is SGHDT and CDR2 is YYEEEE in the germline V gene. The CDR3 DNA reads TGTGCCAGCGTCAGGGGGCAGGACTATGGCTACACCTTC. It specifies CASVRGQDYGYTF.

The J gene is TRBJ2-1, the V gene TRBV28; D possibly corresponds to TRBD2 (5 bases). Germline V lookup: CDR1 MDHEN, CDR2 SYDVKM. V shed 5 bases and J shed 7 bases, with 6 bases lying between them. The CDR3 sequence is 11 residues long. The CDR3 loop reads CASSRRNEQFF. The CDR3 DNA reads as TGTGCCAGCAGTCGGAGGAATGAGCAGTTCTTC.

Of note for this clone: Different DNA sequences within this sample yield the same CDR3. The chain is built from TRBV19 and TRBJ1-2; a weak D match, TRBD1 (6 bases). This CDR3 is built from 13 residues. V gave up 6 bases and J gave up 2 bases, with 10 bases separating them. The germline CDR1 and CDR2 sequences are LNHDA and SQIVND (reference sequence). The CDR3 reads CASSIQGNYGYTF. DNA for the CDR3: TGTGCCAGTAGCATTCAGGGGAACTATGGCTACACCTTC.

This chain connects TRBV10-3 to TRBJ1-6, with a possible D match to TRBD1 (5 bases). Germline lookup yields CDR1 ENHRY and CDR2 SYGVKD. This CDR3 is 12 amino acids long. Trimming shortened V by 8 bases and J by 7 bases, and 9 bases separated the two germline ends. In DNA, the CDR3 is TGTGCCATCGGGGGGGGGAATTCACCCCTCCACTTT. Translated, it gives CAIGGGNSPLHF.

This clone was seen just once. CDR3 in DNA: TGCGCCAGCAGCTTTGGGGGCCCCAACACTGAAGCTTTCTTT. This gives the protein CASSFGGPNTEAFF. The V gene is TRBV5-1, the J gene TRBJ1-1, with a possible D match to TRBD1 (6 bases). The CDR3 is 14 amino acids. V was shortened by 2 bases and J by 2 bases, with 10 bases between the two germline ends. Germline CDR1 reads SGHRS; CDR2 reads YFSETQ.

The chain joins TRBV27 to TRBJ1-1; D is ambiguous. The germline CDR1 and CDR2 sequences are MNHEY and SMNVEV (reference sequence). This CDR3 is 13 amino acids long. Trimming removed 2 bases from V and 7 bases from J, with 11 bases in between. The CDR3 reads CASSLLPGSEAFF. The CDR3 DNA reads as TGTGCCAGCAGTTTACTCCCCGGGAGTGAAGCTTTCTTT.

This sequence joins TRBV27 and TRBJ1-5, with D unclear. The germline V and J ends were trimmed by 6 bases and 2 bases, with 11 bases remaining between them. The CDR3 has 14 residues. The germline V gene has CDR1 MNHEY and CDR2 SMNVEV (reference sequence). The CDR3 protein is CASRVREGNQPQHF. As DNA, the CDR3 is TGTGCCAGCAGAGTACGGGAGGGCAATCAGCCCCAGCATTTT.

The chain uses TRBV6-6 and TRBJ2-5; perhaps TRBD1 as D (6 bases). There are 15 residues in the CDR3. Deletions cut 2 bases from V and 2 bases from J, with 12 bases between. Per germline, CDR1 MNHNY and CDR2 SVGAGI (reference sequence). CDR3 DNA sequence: TGTGCCAGCAGTTACGGAGGACAGCCACAAGAGACCCAGTACTTC. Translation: CASSYGGQPQETQYF.

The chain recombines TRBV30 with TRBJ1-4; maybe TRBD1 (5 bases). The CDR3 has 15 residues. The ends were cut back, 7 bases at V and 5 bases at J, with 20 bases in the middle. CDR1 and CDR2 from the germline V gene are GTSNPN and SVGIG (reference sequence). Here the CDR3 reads CASPLAAGTNEKLFF. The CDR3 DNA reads TGTGCCTCTCCCCTCGCCGCGGGGACGAATGAAAAACTGTTTTTT.

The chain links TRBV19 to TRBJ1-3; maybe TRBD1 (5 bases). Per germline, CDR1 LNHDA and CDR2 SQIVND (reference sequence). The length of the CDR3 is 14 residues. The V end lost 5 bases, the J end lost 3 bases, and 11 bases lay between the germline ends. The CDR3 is CASSRAGLGNTIYF. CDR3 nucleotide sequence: TGTGCCAGTAGTCGGGCAGGGCTTGGAAACACCATATATTTT.

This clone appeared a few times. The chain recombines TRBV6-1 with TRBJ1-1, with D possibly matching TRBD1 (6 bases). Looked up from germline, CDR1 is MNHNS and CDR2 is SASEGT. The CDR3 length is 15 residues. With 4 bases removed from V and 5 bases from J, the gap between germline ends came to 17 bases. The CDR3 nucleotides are TGTGCCAGCAGTGGATTATTCAGGGGAGAGACTGAAGCTTTCTTT. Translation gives CASSGLFRGETEAFF.

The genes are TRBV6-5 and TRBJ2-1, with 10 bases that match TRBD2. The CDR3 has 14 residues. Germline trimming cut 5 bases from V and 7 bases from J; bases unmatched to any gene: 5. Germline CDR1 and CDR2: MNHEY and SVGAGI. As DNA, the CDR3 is TGTGCCAGCAGTCTCCTAGCGGGAGTTAATGAGCAGTTCTTC. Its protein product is CASSLLAGVNEQFF.

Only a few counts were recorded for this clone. DNA of the CDR3: TGTGCCTGGACGCAACGCGGGGGAGCTTTCTTT. It yields the protein CAWTQRGGAFF. The chain employs TRBV30 and TRBJ1-1, with a weak D call TRBD1 (5 bases). Trimming removed 4 bases at V and 10 bases at J, with 13 bases between. Germline values: CDR1 GTSNPN, CDR2 SVGIG (reference sequence). The CDR3 is made up of 11 amino acids.

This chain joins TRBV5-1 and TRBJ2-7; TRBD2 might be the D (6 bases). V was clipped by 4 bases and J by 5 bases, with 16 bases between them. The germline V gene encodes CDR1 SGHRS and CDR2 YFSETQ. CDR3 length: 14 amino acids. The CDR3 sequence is CASSGGAPEDEQYF. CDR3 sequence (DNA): TGCGCCAGCAGCGGCGGGGCGCCGGAGGACGAGCAGTACTTC.

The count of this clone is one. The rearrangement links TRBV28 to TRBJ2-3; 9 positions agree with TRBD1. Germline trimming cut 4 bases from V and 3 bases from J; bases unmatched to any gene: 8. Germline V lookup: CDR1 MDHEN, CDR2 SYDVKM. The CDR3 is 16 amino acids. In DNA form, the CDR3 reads TGTGCCAGCAGTTCCCACCAGGGACAGGGTACAGATACGCAGTATTTT. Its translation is CASSSHQGQGTDTQYF.

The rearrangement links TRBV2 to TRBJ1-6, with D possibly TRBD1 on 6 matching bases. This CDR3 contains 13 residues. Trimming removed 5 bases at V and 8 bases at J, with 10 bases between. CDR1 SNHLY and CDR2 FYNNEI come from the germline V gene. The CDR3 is CASSFYRDSPLHF. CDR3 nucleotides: TGTGCCAGCAGTTTCTACAGGGATTCACCCCTCCACTTT.

The CDR3 region is CASSYSGGAKNIQYF. CDR3 coding DNA: TGTGCCAGCAGTTATAGCGGGGGGGCCAAAAACATTCAGTACTTC. The chain is built from TRBV6-5 and TRBJ2-4, with 10 nucleotides matching TRBD2. V shed 3 bases and J 1 base; nucleotides not matched to a gene: 0. CDR1 is MNHEY and CDR2 is SVGAGI in the germline V gene. The CDR3 is made up of 15 amino acids.